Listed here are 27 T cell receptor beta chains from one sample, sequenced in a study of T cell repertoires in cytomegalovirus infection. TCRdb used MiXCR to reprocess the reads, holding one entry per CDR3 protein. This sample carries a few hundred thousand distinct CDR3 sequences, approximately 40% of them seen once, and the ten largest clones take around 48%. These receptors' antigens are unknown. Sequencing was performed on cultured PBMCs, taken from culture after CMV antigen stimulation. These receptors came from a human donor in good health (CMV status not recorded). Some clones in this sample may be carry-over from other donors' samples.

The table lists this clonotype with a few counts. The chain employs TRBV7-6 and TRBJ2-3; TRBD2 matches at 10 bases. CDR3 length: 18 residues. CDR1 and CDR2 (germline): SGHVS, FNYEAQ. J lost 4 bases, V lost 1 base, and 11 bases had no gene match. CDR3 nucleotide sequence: TGTGCCAGCAGCTTAGTTCCTCTGGTAGCGGGAGGCCCAGATACGCAGTATTTT. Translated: CASSLVPLVAGGPDTQYF.

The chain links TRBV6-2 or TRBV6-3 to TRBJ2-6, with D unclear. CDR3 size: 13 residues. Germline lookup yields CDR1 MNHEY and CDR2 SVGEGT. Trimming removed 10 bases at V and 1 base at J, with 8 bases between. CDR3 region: CATKSSGANVLTF. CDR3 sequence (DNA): TGTGCCACCAAGTCTTCTGGGGCCAACGTCCTGACTTTC.

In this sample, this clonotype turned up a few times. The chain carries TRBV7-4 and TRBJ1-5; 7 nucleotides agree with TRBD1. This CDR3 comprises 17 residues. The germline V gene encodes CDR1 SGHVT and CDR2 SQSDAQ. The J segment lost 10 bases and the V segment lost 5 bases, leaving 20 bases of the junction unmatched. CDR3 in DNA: TGTGCCAGCAGCCGTGGGGATCCAGGGGGAAGGTTTGCCCCCCAGCATTTT. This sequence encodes CASSRGDPGGRFAPQHF.

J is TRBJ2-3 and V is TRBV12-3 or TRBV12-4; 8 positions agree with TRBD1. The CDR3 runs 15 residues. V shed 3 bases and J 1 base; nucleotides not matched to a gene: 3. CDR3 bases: TGTGCCAGCAGTTTCGGACAGGGAGGCACAGATACGCAGTATTTT. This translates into CASSFGQGGTDTQYF.

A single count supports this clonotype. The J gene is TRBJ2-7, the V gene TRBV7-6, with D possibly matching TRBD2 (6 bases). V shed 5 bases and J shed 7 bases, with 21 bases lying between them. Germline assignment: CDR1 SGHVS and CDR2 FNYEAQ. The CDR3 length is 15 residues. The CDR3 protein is CASSPDPQVLAEQYF. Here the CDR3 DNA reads TGTGCCAGCAGCCCAGATCCACAGGTCCTAGCGGAGCAGTACTTC.

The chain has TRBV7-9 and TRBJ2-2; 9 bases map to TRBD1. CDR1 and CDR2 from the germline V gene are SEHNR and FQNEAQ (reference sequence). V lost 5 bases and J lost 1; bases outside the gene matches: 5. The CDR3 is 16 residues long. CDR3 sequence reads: CASSGTGQGNTGELFF. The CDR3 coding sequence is TGTGCCAGCAGCGGGACGGGACAGGGGAACACCGGGGAGCTGTTTTTT.

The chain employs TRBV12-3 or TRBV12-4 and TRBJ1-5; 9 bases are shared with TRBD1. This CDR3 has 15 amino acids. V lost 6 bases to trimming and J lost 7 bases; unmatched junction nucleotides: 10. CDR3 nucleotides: TGTGCCAGCAGCCCCGGACAGGGGATAGGACAGCCCCAGCATTTT. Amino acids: CASSPGQGIGQPQHF.

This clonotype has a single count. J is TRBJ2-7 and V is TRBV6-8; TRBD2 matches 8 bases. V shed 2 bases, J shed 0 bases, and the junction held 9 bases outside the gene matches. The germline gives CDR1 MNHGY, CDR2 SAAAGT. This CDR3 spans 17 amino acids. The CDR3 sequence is CASSYRGGFGGSYEQYF. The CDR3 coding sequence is TGTGCCAGCAGTTACCGCGGGGGGTTCGGGGGCTCCTACGAGCAGTACTTC.

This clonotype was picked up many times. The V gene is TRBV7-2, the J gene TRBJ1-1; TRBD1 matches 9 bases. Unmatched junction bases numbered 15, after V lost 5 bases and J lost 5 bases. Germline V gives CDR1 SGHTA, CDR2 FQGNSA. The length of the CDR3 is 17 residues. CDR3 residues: CASSEDRGGLEETEAFF. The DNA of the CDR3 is TGTGCCAGCAGCGAGGACAGGGGTGGGCTTGAGGAGACTGAAGCTTTCTTT.

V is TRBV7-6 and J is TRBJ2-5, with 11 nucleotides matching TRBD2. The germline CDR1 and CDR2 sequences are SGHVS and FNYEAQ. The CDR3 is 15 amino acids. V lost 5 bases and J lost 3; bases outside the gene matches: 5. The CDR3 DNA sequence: TGTGCCAGCAGCGCTGCGGGACTAGCGGAAGAGACCCAGTACTTC. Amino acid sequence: CASSAAGLAEETQYF.

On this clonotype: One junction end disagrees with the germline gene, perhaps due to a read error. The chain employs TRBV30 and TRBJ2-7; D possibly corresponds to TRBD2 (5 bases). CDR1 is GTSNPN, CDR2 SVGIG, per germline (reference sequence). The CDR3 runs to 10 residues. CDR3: CAGLTYEQYF. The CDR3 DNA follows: TGCGCGGGTCTGACCTACGAGCAGTACTTC.

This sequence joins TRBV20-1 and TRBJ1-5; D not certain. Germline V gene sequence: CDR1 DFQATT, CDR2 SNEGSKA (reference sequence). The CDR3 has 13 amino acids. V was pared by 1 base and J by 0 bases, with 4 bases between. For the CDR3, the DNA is TGCAGTGCTAGAGTGGATAGCAATCAGCCCCAGCATTTT. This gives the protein CSARVDSNQPQHF.

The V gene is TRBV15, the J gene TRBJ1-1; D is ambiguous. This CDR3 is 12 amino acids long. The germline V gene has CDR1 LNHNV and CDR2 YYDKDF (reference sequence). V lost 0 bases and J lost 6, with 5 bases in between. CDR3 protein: CATSRDAAEAFF. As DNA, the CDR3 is TGTGCCACCAGCAGAGATGCGGCTGAAGCTTTCTTT.

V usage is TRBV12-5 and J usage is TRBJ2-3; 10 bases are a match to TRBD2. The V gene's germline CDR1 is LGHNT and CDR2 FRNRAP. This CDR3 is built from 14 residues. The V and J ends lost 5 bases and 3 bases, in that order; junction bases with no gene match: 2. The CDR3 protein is CASGMGLATDTQYF. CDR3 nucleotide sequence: TGTGCTAGTGGTATGGGACTAGCGACAGATACGCAGTATTTT.

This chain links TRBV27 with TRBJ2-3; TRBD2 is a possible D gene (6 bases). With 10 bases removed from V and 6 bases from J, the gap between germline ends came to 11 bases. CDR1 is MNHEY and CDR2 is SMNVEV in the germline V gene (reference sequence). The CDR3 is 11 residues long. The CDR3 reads CAIGGADTQYF. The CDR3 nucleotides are TGTGCCATAGGCGGGGCGGATACGCAGTATTTT.

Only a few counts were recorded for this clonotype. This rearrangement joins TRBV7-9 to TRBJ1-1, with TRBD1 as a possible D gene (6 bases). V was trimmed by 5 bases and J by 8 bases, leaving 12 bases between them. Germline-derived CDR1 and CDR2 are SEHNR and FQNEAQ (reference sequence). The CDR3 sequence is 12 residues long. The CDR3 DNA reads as TGTGCCAGCAGCATTACAACAGGGGAAGCTTTCTTT. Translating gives CASSITTGEAFF.

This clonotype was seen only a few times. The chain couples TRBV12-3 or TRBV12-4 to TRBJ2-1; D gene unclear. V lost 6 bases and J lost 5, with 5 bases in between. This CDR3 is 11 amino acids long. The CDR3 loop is CASRGNNEQFF. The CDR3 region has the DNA TGTGCCAGCAGAGGTAACAATGAGCAGTTCTTC.

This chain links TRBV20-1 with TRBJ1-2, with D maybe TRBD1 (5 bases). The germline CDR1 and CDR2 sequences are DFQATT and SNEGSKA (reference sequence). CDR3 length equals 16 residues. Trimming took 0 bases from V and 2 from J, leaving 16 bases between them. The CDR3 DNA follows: TGCAGTGCTAGAGATATGGGGGGACGGATAAACTATGGCTACACCTTC. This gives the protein CSARDMGGRINYGYTF.

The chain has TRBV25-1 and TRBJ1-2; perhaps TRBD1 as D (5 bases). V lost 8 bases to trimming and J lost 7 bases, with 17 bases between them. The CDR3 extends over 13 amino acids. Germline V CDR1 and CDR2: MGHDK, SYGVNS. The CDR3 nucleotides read TGTGCCAGCGGAAGGGACTCGAGGGGTGGCTACACCTTC. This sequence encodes CASGRDSRGGYTF.

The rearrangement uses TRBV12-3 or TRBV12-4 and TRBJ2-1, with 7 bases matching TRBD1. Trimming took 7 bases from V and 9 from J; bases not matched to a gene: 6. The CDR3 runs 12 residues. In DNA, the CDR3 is TGTGCCAGCACGAAAGGGACAGTTGAGCAGTTCTTC. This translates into CASTKGTVEQFF.

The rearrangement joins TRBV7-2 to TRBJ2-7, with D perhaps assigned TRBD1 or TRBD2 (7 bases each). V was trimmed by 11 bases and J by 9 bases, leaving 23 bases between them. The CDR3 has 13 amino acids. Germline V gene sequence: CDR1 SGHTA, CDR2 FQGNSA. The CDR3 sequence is CASEKGGTAAQYF. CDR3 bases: TGTGCCTCCGAGAAGGGGGGGACAGCCGCGCAGTACTTC.

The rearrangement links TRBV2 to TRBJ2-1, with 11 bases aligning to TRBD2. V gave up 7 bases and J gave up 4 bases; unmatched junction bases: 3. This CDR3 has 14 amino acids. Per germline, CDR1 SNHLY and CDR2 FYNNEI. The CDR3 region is CASNRLAGYNEQFF. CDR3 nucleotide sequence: TGTGCCAGCAACAGACTAGCGGGGTACAATGAGCAGTTCTTC.

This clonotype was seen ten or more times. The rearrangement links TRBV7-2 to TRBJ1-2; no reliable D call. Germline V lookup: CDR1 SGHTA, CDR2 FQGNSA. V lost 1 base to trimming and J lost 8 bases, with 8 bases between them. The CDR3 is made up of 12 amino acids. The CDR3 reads CASSLDTSGYTF. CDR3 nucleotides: TGTGCCAGCAGCTTAGACACTTCCGGCTACACCTTC.

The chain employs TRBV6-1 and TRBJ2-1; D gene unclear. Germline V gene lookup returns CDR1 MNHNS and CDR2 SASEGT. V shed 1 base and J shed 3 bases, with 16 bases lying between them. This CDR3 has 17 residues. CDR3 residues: CASSEGALEYYYNEQFF. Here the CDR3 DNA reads TGTGCCAGCAGTGAAGGGGCCCTAGAGTACTACTACAATGAGCAGTTCTTC.

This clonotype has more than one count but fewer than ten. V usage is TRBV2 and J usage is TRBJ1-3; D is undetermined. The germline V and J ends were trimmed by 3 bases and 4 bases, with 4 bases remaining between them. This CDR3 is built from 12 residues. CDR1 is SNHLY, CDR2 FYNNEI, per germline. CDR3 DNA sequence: TGTGCCAGCAGTGACAGAGGAAACACCATATATTTT. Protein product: CASSDRGNTIYF.

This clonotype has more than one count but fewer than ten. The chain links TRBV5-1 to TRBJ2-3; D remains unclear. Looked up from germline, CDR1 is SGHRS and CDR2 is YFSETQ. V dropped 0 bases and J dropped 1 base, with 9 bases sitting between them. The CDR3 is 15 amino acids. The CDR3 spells CASSLESEGTDTQYF. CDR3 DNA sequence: TGCGCCAGCAGCTTGGAGTCAGAGGGCACAGATACGCAGTATTTT.

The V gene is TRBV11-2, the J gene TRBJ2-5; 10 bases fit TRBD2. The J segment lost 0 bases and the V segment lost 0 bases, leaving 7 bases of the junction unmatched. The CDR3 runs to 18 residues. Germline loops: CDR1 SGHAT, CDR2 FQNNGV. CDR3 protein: CASSLDGLLAGNQETQYF. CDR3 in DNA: TGTGCCAGCAGCTTAGATGGGTTACTAGCGGGGAACCAAGAGACCCAGTACTTC.